The present TCR beta chain was sequenced within a study of T-cell reconstitution after alpha-beta-depleted transplantation in children. During its preparation, the TCRbeta library received unique molecular identifiers. TCRdb reprocessed the PCR reads with MiXCR, giving one entry per CDR3 protein. The sample carries around 450,000 distinct CDR3 sequences, more than 9% recorded once. The study, taken as a whole, reports: The authors attributed T-cell counts and diversity one year after transplant mostly to newly produced T cells. Several hundred graft clones that had expanded were reportedly the source of alpha-beta T cells about two months after transplant.

The V end was cut by 3 bases, the J end by 4 bases, with 13 bases between. There are 15 residues in the CDR3. From germline, CDR1 is PRHDT and CDR2 FYEKMQ (reference sequence). Many counts were recorded for this clonotype. Its antigen is unknown. The sequencing used PBMCs, collected before TCRalphabeta/CD19-depleted stem cell transplant. The chain combines TRBV13 with TRBJ2-1, with D possibly being TRBD1 (7 bases). This TCR came from a child aged 2-15 years with inherited bone marrow failure, due to receive a stem cell transplant. CDR3 DNA sequence: TGTGCCAGCAGCTTTGGAGGGGGCTTATACAATGAGCAGTTCTTC. The encoded protein is CASSFGGGLYNEQFF. Filled out from reference TRBV13 and TRBJ2-1, the complete variable domain reads AAGVIQSPRHLIKEKRETATLKCYPIPRHDTVYWYQQGPGQDPQFLISFYEKMQSDKGSIPDRFSAQQFSDYHSELNMSSLELGDSALYFCASSFGGGLYNEQFFGPGTRLTVL.